The entry below describes one T cell receptor (beta chain). The sample is drawn from a study of T-cell reconstitution after alpha-beta-depleted transplantation in children. The V gene end was trimmed by 0 bases and the J gene end by 5 bases; junction bases not matched to a gene: 3. This CDR3 region has 15 residues. Looked up from germline, CDR1 is SGDLS and CDR2 is YYNGEE. Preparation of the TCRbeta library involved a method that used unique molecular identifiers. TCRdb redid the calling of the PCR reads with MiXCR, one entry per CDR3 protein. Among approximately 400,000 distinct CDR3 sequences listed, roughly a tenth were seen once.

The TCR comes from a human donor who donated a stem cell graft to a child with acute myeloid leukemia. The specimen was PBMCs from the stem cell graft donor, collected from the stem cell graft. This sequence joins TRBV9 and TRBJ2-1; 9 bases align to TRBD2. The CDR3 DNA follows: TGTGCCAGCAGCGTAGCGGGACTAGCCCACAATGAGCAGTTCTTC. Translation: CASSVAGLAHNEQFF.